The next 27 T cell receptor beta chains were all read from a single sample in a study of blood T cell repertoires in COVID-19. Sequencing used immunoSEQ multiplex PCR; TCRdb keeps in-frame clones, though not all of them. Of more than 50,000 clones listed, about 93% were seen once; the top ten hold about a sixth. Input material: peripheral blood. All receptors derive from a man older than 75 with acute or convalescent COVID-19.

The CDR3: CASSQDLWGDQETQYF. The CDR3 nucleotides read TGTGCCAGCAGCCAAGATCTTTGGGGGGACCAAGAGACCCAGTACTTC. The V gene is TRBV3-1 (or the pseudogene TRBV3-2), the J gene TRBJ2-5; D might be TRBD2 (6 bases). V was clipped by 0 bases and J by 0 bases, with 11 bases between them. Per germline, CDR1 LGHDT and CDR2 YNNKEL (reference sequence). This CDR3 is built from 16 residues.

The chain has TRBV18 and TRBJ2-1; unclear D gene. The CDR3 covers 16 residues. V was pared by 1 base and J by 2 bases, with 12 bases between. Germline assignment: CDR1 KGHSH and CDR2 LQKENI. The CDR3 sequence is CASSPQRQRAYNEQFF. The CDR3 region has the DNA TGTGCCAGCTCACCACAACGACAACGAGCCTACAATGAGCAGTTCTTC.

This clone was observed a single time. The V gene is TRBV19, the J gene TRBJ1-1; 9 bases are shared with TRBD1. The J segment lost 11 bases and the V segment lost 5 bases, leaving 9 bases of the junction unmatched. Germline V CDR1 and CDR2: LNHDA, SQIVND (reference sequence). This CDR3 is built from 13 residues. The CDR3 bases are TGTGCCAGTAGTGCACCGGGACAGGGTCATGCTTTCTTT. Translating gives CASSAPGQGHAFF.

The J gene is TRBJ2-7, the V gene TRBV5-1; the match to TRBD2 covers 10 bases. The V and J ends lost 6 bases and 0 bases, in that order; junction bases with no gene match: 12. The V gene's germline CDR1 is SGHRS and CDR2 YFSETQ. CDR3 length: 17 residues. CDR3 protein: CASNGQTSGAISYEQYF. The CDR3 DNA sequence: TGCGCCAGCAACGGTCAAACTAGCGGGGCAATCTCCTACGAGCAGTACTTC.

This chain uses TRBV30 with TRBJ2-7; weak D call: TRBD1 (5 bases). V lost 4 bases and J 6 bases, leaving 10 bases between the germline ends. The CDR3 covers 11 residues. In germline, CDR1 is GTSNPN, CDR2 SVGIG (reference sequence). The DNA of the CDR3 is TGTGCCTGGATTCACAGGACCGAGCAGTACTTC. It codes for CAWIHRTEQYF.

The rearrangement links TRBV9 to TRBJ2-1; TRBD1 aligns across 9 bases. V lost 4 bases and J lost 6; bases outside the gene matches: 8. This CDR3 contains 15 residues. Germline V gene data show CDR1 as SGDLS and CDR2 as YYNGEE. CDR3 coding DNA: TGTGCCAGCAGCCTCCAGACAGGGGGGGGCAATGAGCAGTTCTTC. Amino acids: CASSLQTGGGNEQFF.

The CDR3 region has the DNA TGTGCCAGCAGCAGGGGCCTCGTAGGTGGCTACACCTTC. Residues: CASSRGLVGGYTF. The chain joins TRBV14 to TRBJ1-2; possible D gene TRBD1, 5 bases. This CDR3 has 13 amino acids. CDR1 and CDR2 (germline): SGHDN, FVKESK. V lost 5 bases and J lost 7, with 14 bases in between.

J is TRBJ1-1 and V is TRBV19; D gene uncertain. CDR1 is LNHDA and CDR2 is SQIVND in the germline V gene (reference sequence). Deletions cut 5 bases from V and 2 bases from J, with 9 bases between. The CDR3 consists of 13 residues. CDR3 amino acids: CASSEAINTEAFF. CDR3 DNA: TGTGCCAGTAGTGAGGCGATAAACACTGAAGCTTTCTTT.

This clone occurred a few times. J is TRBJ2-7 and V is TRBV6-1; a weak D match, TRBD2 (7 bases). In germline, CDR1 is MNHNS, CDR2 SASEGT. The CDR3 contains 15 residues. The V end lost 0 bases, the J end lost 3 bases, and 12 bases lay between the germline ends. CDR3 DNA sequence: TGTGCCAGCAGTGAAGCCCCCGGGGGGCTCTACGAGCAGTACTTC. This gives the protein CASSEAPGGLYEQYF.

This clone was seen a single time. This CDR3 is missing its conserved last phenylalanine or tryptophan, likely due to a read error. The DNA is omitted, as the CDR3 cannot be located on it reliably, and the CDR3 follows TCRdb's listing. The chain's CDR3 is CASGRDREAGI. The rearrangement joins TRBV6-4 to TRBJ1-6; the DNA was not used to check the table's D call, TRBD1. The CDR3 extends over 11 residues, inclusive of both ends. Germline V gene sequence: CDR1 MRHNA, CDR2 SNTAGT.

The chain combines TRBV11-2 with TRBJ2-1, with TRBD1 matching over 11 bases. Trimming took 6 bases from V and 3 from J; bases not matched to a gene: 4. This CDR3 has 15 residues. The germline CDR1 and CDR2 sequences are SGHAT and FQNNGV. This CDR3 is CASRYGTGGYNEQFF. The CDR3, as DNA: TGTGCCAGCAGGTACGGGACAGGGGGCTACAATGAGCAGTTCTTC.

V gene TRBV6-1 combines with J gene TRBJ2-3, with TRBD1 as a possible D gene (6 bases). The germline V and J ends were trimmed by 4 bases and 0 bases, with 20 bases remaining between them. CDR1 is MNHNS, CDR2 SASEGT, per germline. This CDR3 comprises 18 residues. The CDR3 nucleotides are TGTGCCAGCAGTGTTATTGGACAGACTGGAGCTAGCACAGATACGCAGTATTTT. It yields the protein CASSVIGQTGASTDTQYF.

The chain carries TRBV19 and TRBJ1-5; 11 bases align to TRBD1. CDR3 length: 15 residues. The V segment lost 4 bases and the J segment 7 bases; nucleotides outside the gene matches: 6. The germline V gene has CDR1 LNHDA and CDR2 SQIVND (reference sequence). The CDR3 bases are TGTGCCAGTAGTAGGGCGGGACAGGGGGGACAGCCCCAGCATTTT. Residues: CASSRAGQGGQPQHF.

This clone appeared a single time. The chain uses TRBV5-1 and TRBJ2-5; D gene uncertain. Trimming removed 7 bases at V and 2 bases at J, with 9 bases between. The V gene's germline CDR1 is SGHRS and CDR2 YFSETQ. The length of the CDR3 is 12 residues. CDR3 protein: CASAQSQETQYF. The CDR3, as DNA: TGCGCCAGCGCCCAGTCACAAGAGACCCAGTACTTC.

The chain has TRBV6-2 or TRBV6-3 and TRBJ1-2, with D possibly matching TRBD1 (5 bases). CDR1 is MNHEY, CDR2 SVGEGT, per germline. CDR3 length equals 12 residues. The V end lost 5 bases, the J end lost 6 bases, and 10 bases lay between the germline ends. CDR3 amino acids: CASSPQADGYTF. CDR3 sequence (DNA): TGTGCCAGCAGTCCACAGGCGGATGGCTACACCTTC.

The CDR3 sequence: CATSGSTGKQPQHF. The CDR3 nucleotides are TGTGCCACCTCCGGGTCCACAGGGAAACAGCCCCAGCATTTT. V gene TRBV24-1 combines with J gene TRBJ1-5, with D perhaps TRBD1 (6 bases). The V gene's germline CDR1 is KGHDR and CDR2 SFDVKD. Trimming left V 9 bases short and J 7 bases short, with 18 bases between. The CDR3 length is 14 residues.

The chain joins TRBV9 to TRBJ1-1; perhaps TRBD1 as D (5 bases). V dropped 3 bases and J dropped 5 bases, with 14 bases sitting between them. The CDR3 contains 14 residues. Germline CDR1 is SGDLS and CDR2 is YYNGEE. CDR3 DNA: TGTGCCAGCAGCGGAGGTGACAGTGTGACTGAAGCTTTCTTT. Translation: CASSGGDSVTEAFF. Drawing the rest from reference TRBV9 and TRBJ1-1, the complete variable domain is DSGVTQTPKHLITATGQRVTLRCSPRSGDLSVYWYQQSLDQGLQFLIQYYNGEERAKGNILERFSAQQFPDLHSELNLSSLELGDSALYFCASSGGDSVTEAFFGQGTRLTVV.

CDR3 sequence reads: CASSVWEINQPQHF. The CDR3 DNA sequence: TGTGCCAGCAGCGTATGGGAGATCAATCAGCCCCAGCATTTT. The gene calls are TRBV9 and TRBJ1-5; D unclear. CDR1 SGDLS and CDR2 YYNGEE come from the germline V gene. V was clipped by 1 base and J by 3 bases, with 8 bases between them. The CDR3 has 14 amino acids.

This chain joins TRBV29-1 and TRBJ2-2; D unclear. The V gene lost 6 bases and the J gene lost 0 bases, with 8 bases spanning the gap. This CDR3 region has 13 residues. The germline gives CDR1 SQVTM, CDR2 ANQGSEA. CDR3 loop: CSVGSANTGELFF. CDR3 nucleotides: TGCAGCGTCGGGTCCGCGAACACCGGGGAGCTGTTTTTT.

The CDR3 DNA sequence: TGTGCCACTAATGACAGGAACACTGAAGCTTTCTTT. It is translated as CATNDRNTEAFF. The rearrangement joins TRBV19 to TRBJ1-1, with D perhaps matching TRBD1 (5 bases). The germline V gene encodes CDR1 LNHDA and CDR2 SQIVND (reference sequence). With 10 bases removed from V and 1 base from J, the gap between germline ends came to 10 bases. This CDR3 contains 12 residues.

The chain links TRBV6-1 to TRBJ2-4, with D perhaps TRBD1 (5 bases). The CDR3 contains 15 residues. V was cut by 1 base and J by 9 bases, with 16 bases left in between. Germline values: CDR1 MNHNS, CDR2 SASEGT. CDR3 DNA sequence: TGTGCCAGCAGTGAAGGGGGCCCGACGCTAAGCATTCAGTACTTC. Protein product: CASSEGGPTLSIQYF.

This clone was detected once. The chain joins TRBV2 to TRBJ1-4; D gene unclear. The CDR3 is made up of 14 amino acids. V gave up 5 bases and J gave up 0 bases, with 7 bases separating them. Germline V lookup: CDR1 SNHLY, CDR2 FYNNEI. CDR3 nucleotides: TGTGCCAGCAGTATAGCTACAACTAATGAAAAACTGTTTTTT. Translation gives CASSIATTNEKLFF.

The chain links TRBV18 to TRBJ2-3; D call uncertain. Trimming shortened V by 4 bases and J by 2 bases, and 7 bases separated the two germline ends. There are 13 residues in the CDR3. Per the germline V gene, CDR1 is KGHSH and CDR2 is LQKENI. CDR3 DNA: TGTGCCAGCTCACGAGTCTCCACAGATACGCAGTATTTT. Its translation: CASSRVSTDTQYF.

In this sample, this clone turned up once. The sample carries other DNA sequences with the same CDR3. This sequence joins TRBV5-1 and TRBJ2-3; the D gene is possibly TRBD2 (5 bases). Germline CDR1 reads SGHRS; CDR2 reads YFSETQ. With 0 bases removed from V and 0 bases from J, the gap between germline ends came to 8 bases. The CDR3 has 15 residues. CDR3 region: CASSLAGGSTDTQYF. Here the CDR3 DNA reads TGCGCCAGCAGCTTGGCAGGAGGAAGCACAGATACGCAGTATTTT.

The chain uses TRBV19 and TRBJ2-1; 8 bases are shared with TRBD2. Germline values: CDR1 LNHDA, CDR2 SQIVND (reference sequence). The J segment lost 7 bases and the V segment lost 9 bases, leaving 11 bases of the junction unmatched. There are 14 residues in the CDR3. CDR3 protein: CASNMAGGRNEQFF. As DNA, the CDR3 is TGTGCCAGCAATATGGCGGGGGGCCGAAATGAGCAGTTCTTC. The variable domain in full, completed from reference TRBV19 and TRBJ2-1, reads DGGITQSPKYLFRKEGQNVTLSCEQNLNHDAMYWYRQDPGQGLRLIYYSQIVNDFQKGDIAEGYSVSREKKESFPLTVTSAQKNPTAFYLCASNMAGGRNEQFFGPGTRLTVL.

Of note for this clone: Additional DNA sequences in this sample encode the identical CDR3. The chain is built from TRBV3-1 (or the pseudogene TRBV3-2) and TRBJ1-1, with D perhaps TRBD1 (6 bases). Deletions cut 4 bases from V and 8 bases from J, with 8 bases between. Germline lookup yields CDR1 LGHDT and CDR2 YNNKEL (reference sequence). The CDR3 is 11 amino acids. The CDR3 region is CASSRTGEAFF. The CDR3 DNA reads TGTGCCAGCAGCCGAACAGGGGAAGCTTTCTTT.

V gene TRBV6-1 combines with J gene TRBJ1-2; possibly TRBD1 for D (5 bases). The CDR3 has 14 residues. Germline V gene data show CDR1 as MNHNS and CDR2 as SASEGT. The V end lost 0 bases, the J end lost 6 bases, and 11 bases lay between the germline ends. The CDR3 loop is CASSEATETDGYTF. CDR3 in DNA: TGTGCCAGCAGTGAAGCGACAGAGACGGATGGCTACACCTTC.